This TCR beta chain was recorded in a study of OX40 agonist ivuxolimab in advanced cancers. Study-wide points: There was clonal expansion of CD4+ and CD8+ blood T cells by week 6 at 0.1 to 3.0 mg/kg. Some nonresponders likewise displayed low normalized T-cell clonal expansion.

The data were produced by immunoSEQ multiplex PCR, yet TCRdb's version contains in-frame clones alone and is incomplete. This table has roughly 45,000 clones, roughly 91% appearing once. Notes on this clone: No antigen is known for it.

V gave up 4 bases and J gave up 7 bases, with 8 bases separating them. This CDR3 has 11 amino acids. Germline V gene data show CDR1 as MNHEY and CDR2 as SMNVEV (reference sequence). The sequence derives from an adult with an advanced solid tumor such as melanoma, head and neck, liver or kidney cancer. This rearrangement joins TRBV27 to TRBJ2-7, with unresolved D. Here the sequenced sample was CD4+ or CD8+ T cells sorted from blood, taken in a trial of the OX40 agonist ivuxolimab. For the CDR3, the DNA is TGTGCCAGCAGTTCTACAACAGAGCAGTACTTC. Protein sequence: CASSSTTEQYF.